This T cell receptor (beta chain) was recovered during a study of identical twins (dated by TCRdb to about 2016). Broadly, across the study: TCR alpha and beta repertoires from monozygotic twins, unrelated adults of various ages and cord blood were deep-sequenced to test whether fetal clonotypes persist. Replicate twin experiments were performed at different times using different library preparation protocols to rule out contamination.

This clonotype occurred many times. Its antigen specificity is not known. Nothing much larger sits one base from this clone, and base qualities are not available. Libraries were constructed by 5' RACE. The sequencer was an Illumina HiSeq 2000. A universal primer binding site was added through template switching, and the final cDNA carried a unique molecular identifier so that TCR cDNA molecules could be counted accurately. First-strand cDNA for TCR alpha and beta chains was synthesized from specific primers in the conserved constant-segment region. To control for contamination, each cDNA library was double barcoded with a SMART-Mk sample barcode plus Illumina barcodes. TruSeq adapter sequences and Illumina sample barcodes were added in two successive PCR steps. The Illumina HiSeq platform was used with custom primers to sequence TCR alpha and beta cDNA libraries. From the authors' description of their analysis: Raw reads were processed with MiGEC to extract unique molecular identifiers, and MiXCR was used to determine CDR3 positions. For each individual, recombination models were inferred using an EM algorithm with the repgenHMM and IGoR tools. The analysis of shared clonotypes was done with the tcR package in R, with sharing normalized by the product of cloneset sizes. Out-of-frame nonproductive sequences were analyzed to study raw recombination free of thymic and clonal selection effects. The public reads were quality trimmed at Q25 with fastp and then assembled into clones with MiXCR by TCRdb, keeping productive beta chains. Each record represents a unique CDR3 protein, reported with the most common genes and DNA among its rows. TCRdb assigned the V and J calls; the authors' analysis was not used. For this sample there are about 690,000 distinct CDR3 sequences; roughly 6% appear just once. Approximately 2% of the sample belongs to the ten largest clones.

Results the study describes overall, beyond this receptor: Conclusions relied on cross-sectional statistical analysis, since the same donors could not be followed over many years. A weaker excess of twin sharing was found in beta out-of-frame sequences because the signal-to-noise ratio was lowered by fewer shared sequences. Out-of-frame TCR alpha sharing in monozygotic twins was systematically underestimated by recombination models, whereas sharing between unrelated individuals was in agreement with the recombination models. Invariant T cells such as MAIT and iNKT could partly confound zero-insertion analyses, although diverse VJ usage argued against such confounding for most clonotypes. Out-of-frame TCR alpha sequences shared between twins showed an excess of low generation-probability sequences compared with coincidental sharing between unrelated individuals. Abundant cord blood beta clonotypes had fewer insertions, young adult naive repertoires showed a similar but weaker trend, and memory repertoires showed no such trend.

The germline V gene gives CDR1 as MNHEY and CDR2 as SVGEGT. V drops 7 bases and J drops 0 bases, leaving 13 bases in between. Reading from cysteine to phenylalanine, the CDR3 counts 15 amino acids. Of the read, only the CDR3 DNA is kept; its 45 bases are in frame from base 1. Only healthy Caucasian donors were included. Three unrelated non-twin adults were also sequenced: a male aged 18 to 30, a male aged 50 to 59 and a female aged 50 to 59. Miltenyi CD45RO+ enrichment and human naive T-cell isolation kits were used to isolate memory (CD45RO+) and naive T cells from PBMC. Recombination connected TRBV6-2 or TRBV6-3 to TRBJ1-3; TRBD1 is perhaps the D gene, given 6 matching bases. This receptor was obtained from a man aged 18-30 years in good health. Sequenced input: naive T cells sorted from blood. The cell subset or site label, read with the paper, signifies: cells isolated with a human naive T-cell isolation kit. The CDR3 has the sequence CASIYNRDSGNTIYF. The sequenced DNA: TGTGCCAGCATCTACAACAGGGACTCTGGAAACACCATATATTTT.